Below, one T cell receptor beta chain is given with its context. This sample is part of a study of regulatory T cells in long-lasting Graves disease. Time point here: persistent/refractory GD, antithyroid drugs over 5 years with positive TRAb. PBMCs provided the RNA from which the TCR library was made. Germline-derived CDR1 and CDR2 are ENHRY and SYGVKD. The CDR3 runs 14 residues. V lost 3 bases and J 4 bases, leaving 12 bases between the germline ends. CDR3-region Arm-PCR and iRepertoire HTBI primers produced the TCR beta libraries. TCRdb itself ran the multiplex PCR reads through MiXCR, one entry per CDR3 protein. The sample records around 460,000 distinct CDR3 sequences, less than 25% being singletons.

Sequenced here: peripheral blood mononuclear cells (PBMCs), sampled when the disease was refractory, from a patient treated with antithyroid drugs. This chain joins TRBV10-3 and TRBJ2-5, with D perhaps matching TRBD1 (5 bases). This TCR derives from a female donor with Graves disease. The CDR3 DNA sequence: TGTGCCATCAGTGATCGGCAGGGCGGAGAGACCCAGTACTTC. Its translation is CAISDRQGGETQYF.